Listed here are 17 T cell receptor beta chains from one sample, sequenced in a study of post-analysis software for immune sequencing data. General study points: Among four or five TRBV segments more frequent in patients than controls were TRBV5-6, TRBV5-1 and TRBV20-1.

Their recognized antigens are unknown. TCR beta cDNA libraries included unique molecular identifiers. TCRdb analysed the PCR reads with MiXCR anew, one entry per CDR3 protein. The table records fewer than 850,000 distinct CDR3 sequences, around 45% of them present only once. The specimen was blood. These TCRs come from a girl aged 10 to 17 with multiple sclerosis.

This chain's CDR3 is CASSQDLTSGRRVYEQYF. The CDR3 nucleotides are TGTGCCAGCAGCCAAGATCTGACTAGCGGGAGGAGGGTCTACGAGCAGTACTTC. The V gene is TRBV3-1, the J gene TRBJ2-7, with 13 bases identical to TRBD2. V was pared by 0 bases and J by 3 bases, with 8 bases of the junction left unmatched. The length of the CDR3 is 18 residues. Germline loops: CDR1 LGHDT, CDR2 YNNKEL (reference sequence).

In this sample, this clonotype turned up once. The chain recombines TRBV29-1 with TRBJ2-4; TRBD1 might be the D (6 bases). Germline values: CDR1 SQVTM, CDR2 ANQGSEA. V was clipped by 5 bases and J by 1 base, with 9 bases between them. The CDR3 is 13 residues long. The CDR3 loop is CSVRTEAKNIQYF. The CDR3 DNA sequence: TGCAGCGTTAGGACAGAGGCCAAAAACATTCAGTACTTC. The complete variable domain, with remaining parts taken from reference TRBV29-1 and TRBJ2-4, reads SAVISQKPSRDICQRGTSLTIQCQVDSQVTMMFWYRQQPGQSLTLIATANQGSEATYESGFVIDKFPISRPNLTFSTLTVSNMSPEDSSIYLCSVRTEAKNIQYFGAGTRLSVL.

J is TRBJ2-7 and V is TRBV7-3, with D possibly TRBD2 on 5 matching bases. CDR3 length: 14 amino acids. CDR1 is SGHTA and CDR2 is FQGTGA in the germline V gene. The V gene lost 5 bases and the J gene lost 6 bases, with 17 bases spanning the gap. This CDR3 is CASSGRRVASEQYF. CDR3 DNA: TGTGCCAGCAGCGGACGGCGGGTAGCCTCCGAGCAGTACTTC.

The rearrangement links TRBV20-1 to TRBJ2-5; D may be TRBD1 (6 bases). The J call may be incorrect, as the DNA end agrees better with TRBJ2-7. The germline CDR1 and CDR2 sequences are DFQATT and SNEGSKA (reference sequence). CDR3 size: 15 residues. CDR3 nucleotide sequence: TGCAGTGCCAAATGGCCGACAAGGGGGATTTACGAGCAGTACTTC. It specifies CSAKWPTRGIYEQYF.

This sequence joins TRBV3-1 and TRBJ2-3, with 8 bases identical to TRBD2. The CDR3 is 16 residues long. Trimming cost V 4 bases and J 4 bases; bases outside gene matches: 10. Germline CDR1 is LGHDT and CDR2 is YNNKEL (reference sequence). The CDR3 region has the DNA TGTGCCAGCAGCCGCCGAGGGACTAGTGATGCAGATACGCAGTATTTT. Translated, it gives CASSRRGTSDADTQYF.

CDR3 DNA sequence: TGTGCCAGCAGTGGGACAGCTGCTAACTATGGCTACACCTTC. This gives the protein CASSGTAANYGYTF. This chain joins TRBV6-6 and TRBJ1-2; 7 nucleotides align to TRBD1. The V gene end was trimmed by 5 bases and the J gene end by 0 bases; junction bases not matched to a gene: 3. The CDR3 has 14 residues. Germline CDR1 and CDR2: MNHNY and SVGAGI (reference sequence).

V usage is TRBV13 and J usage is TRBJ1-2; perhaps TRBD1 as D (5 bases). The V and J ends lost 5 bases and 6 bases respectively, with 16 bases between them. The CDR3 runs to 14 residues. The germline CDR1 and CDR2 sequences are PRHDT and FYEKMQ (reference sequence). The CDR3 sequence: CASSRDTGVNGYTF. The CDR3 coding sequence is TGTGCCAGCAGCCGTGACACAGGAGTTAATGGCTACACCTTC.

V is TRBV6-5 and J is TRBJ2-7; D gene unclear. V was shortened by 6 bases and J by 0 bases, with 12 bases between the two germline ends. The germline CDR1 and CDR2 sequences are MNHEY and SVGAGI. This CDR3 has 14 amino acids. The CDR3 sequence: CASRAVGNSYEQYF. The CDR3, as DNA: TGTGCCAGCAGGGCCGTAGGGAACTCCTACGAGCAGTACTTC.

The V call is TRBV5-4, the J call TRBJ2-1; 14 nucleotides agree with TRBD2. J lost 5 bases, V lost 4 bases, and 5 bases had no gene match. Per germline, CDR1 SGHNT and CDR2 YYREEE (reference sequence). CDR3 length: 16 amino acids. CDR3 nucleotide sequence: TGTGCCAGCAGCCTGGGACTAGCGGGAGATAACAATGAGCAGTTCTTC. It encodes CASSLGLAGDNNEQFF.

The chain employs TRBV20-1 and TRBJ2-4; 7 bases match TRBD2. TRBJ2-7 matches the DNA end more closely, so the J call is doubtful. Germline V lookup: CDR1 DFQATT, CDR2 SNEGSKA (reference sequence). The CDR3 has 13 residues. CDR3 in amino acids: CSATLGGSGEQYF. CDR3 DNA: TGCAGTGCTACTCTGGGCGGGAGTGGCGAGCAGTACTTC.

The V call is TRBV12-5, the J call TRBJ2-5; no definite D call. The V and J ends lost 3 bases and 2 bases respectively, with 13 bases between them. CDR1 and CDR2 from the germline V gene are LGHNT and FRNRAP. This CDR3 has 15 residues. The CDR3 DNA sequence: TGTGCTAGTGGTTTTTGGGGTAGCTTACAAGAGACCCAGTACTTC. As protein: CASGFWGSLQETQYF.

This clonotype showed up just a few times. CDR3 sequence (DNA): TGTGCCAGCAGCTCTGGACTAGCGGGAGGGAACTCCTACAATGAGCAGTTCTTC. Translating gives CASSSGLAGGNSYNEQFF. V usage is TRBV5-6 and J usage is TRBJ2-1; 15 positions agree with TRBD2. The CDR3 contains 18 residues. V lost 3 bases and J lost 0; bases outside the gene matches: 4. Germline V gene sequence: CDR1 SGHDT, CDR2 YYEEEE.

V is TRBV28 and J is TRBJ2-7; D may correspond to TRBD1 or TRBD2 (5 bases each). V lost 6 bases, J lost 2 bases, and 14 bases lay in between. The CDR3 totals 14 residues. CDR1 is MDHEN and CDR2 is SYDVKM in the germline V gene. The CDR3 loop is CASSLSREPYEQYF. DNA for the CDR3: TGTGCCAGCAGCCTCTCCAGGGAGCCCTACGAGCAGTACTTC.

The V and J genes are TRBV12-3 or TRBV12-4 and TRBJ2-1; no clear D. Between the trimmed V and J ends, which lost 7 bases and 8 bases, there was a span of 9 bases. This CDR3 contains 11 residues. CDR3 sequence: CASTDAHEQFF. CDR3 nucleotides: TGTGCCAGCACCGATGCCCATGAGCAGTTCTTC.

The rearrangement uses TRBV7-3 and TRBJ2-1; D unclear. This CDR3 has 17 amino acids. Trimming took 1 base from V and 0 from J, leaving 13 bases between them. CDR1 SGHTA and CDR2 FQGTGA come from the germline V gene. DNA for the CDR3: TGTGCCAGCAGCTTAATCTCCGTGGGCCGCTCCTACAATGAGCAGTTCTTC. Amino acid sequence: CASSLISVGRSYNEQFF.

The genes are TRBV30 and TRBJ1-1, with 7 bases identical to TRBD1. V shed 1 base, J shed 3 bases, and the junction held 5 bases outside the gene matches. The CDR3 runs to 14 residues. CDR1 is GTSNPN and CDR2 is SVGIG in the germline V gene (reference sequence). CDR3 DNA: TGTGCCTGGAGTGAGGGGGCCGAACACACTGAAGCTTTCTTT. This encodes CAWSEGAEHTEAFF.

This chain connects TRBV4-2 to TRBJ2-1; D could derive from TRBD1 or TRBD2 (5 bases each). Germline-derived CDR1 and CDR2 are LGHNA and YNFKEQ. The V end lost 1 base, the J end lost 4 bases, and 8 bases lay between the germline ends. The CDR3 totals 14 residues. The CDR3 DNA reads as TGTGCCAGCAGCCAAGCGGGGCAGTACAATGAGCAGTTCTTC. It translates to CASSQAGQYNEQFF.